A single sample gave rise to the 5 T cell receptor beta chains below, sequenced in a study of blood T cell repertoires in COVID-19. Here immunoSEQ multiplex PCR was the method, and the copy in TCRdb shows in-frame clones only, minus some. This sample yields approximately 150,000 clones, of which 75% to 90% are seen a single time; less than 2.5% belongs to the top ten. The sample was peripheral blood. The receptors originated from an older man with acute or convalescent COVID-19.

This clone showed up just once. This chain links TRBV28 with TRBJ1-6; the match to TRBD1 covers 7 bases. The length of the CDR3 is 14 residues. V was pared by 6 bases and J by 9 bases, with 8 bases of the junction left unmatched. Looked up from germline, CDR1 is MDHEN and CDR2 is SYDVKM. CDR3 nucleotide sequence: TGTGCCAGCAGCCCCCCAGGGGGAATTTCACCCCTCCACTTT. This codes for CASSPPGGISPLHF. The full variable domain, completed using reference TRBV28 and TRBJ1-6, is DVKVTQSSRYLVKRTGEKVFLECVQDMDHENMFWYRQDPGLGLRLIYFSYDVKMKEKGDIPEGYSVSREKKERFSLILESASTNQTSMYLCASSPPGGISPLHFGNGTRLTVT.

This clone was seen ten or more times. The V gene is TRBV6-1, the J gene TRBJ2-7; TRBD1 is a possible D gene (5 bases). V was trimmed by 2 bases and J by 2 bases, leaving 13 bases between them. Germline CDR1 is MNHNS and CDR2 is SASEGT. The CDR3 covers 15 residues. CDR3 sequence (DNA): TGTGCCAGCAGTGAACCGCAGGGCTTCCCCTACGAGCAGTACTTC. Protein sequence: CASSEPQGFPYEQYF.

The chain is built from TRBV3-1 (or the pseudogene TRBV3-2) and TRBJ1-3; possibly TRBD1 for D (6 bases). V was cut by 7 bases and J by 6 bases, with 13 bases left in between. The CDR3 loop spans 13 amino acids. Germline assignment: CDR1 LGHDT and CDR2 YNNKEL (reference sequence). The chain's CDR3 is CASNLRGVNTIYF. For the CDR3, the DNA is TGTGCCAGCAACCTCAGGGGTGTAAACACCATATATTTT.

This clone was found once. This sequence joins TRBV7-8 and TRBJ2-1; D is possibly TRBD1 (6 bases). Per the germline V gene, CDR1 is SGHVS and CDR2 is FQNEAQ. The CDR3 is made up of 15 amino acids. Trimming pared 5 bases from V and 4 bases from J, leaving 15 bases between. In nucleotides, the CDR3 is TGTGCCAGCAGCCCGGGACATGGAAAATACAATGAGCAGTTCTTC. It translates to CASSPGHGKYNEQFF.

The rearrangement links TRBV5-1 to TRBJ2-3; 7 nucleotides line up with TRBD2. This CDR3 is built from 15 residues. The V gene's germline CDR1 is SGHRS and CDR2 YFSETQ. V shed 1 base and J 1 base; nucleotides not matched to a gene: 3. CDR3 residues: CASSLRGGGTDTQYF. DNA of the CDR3: TGCGCCAGCAGCTTGCGCGGGGGAGGCACAGATACGCAGTATTTT.